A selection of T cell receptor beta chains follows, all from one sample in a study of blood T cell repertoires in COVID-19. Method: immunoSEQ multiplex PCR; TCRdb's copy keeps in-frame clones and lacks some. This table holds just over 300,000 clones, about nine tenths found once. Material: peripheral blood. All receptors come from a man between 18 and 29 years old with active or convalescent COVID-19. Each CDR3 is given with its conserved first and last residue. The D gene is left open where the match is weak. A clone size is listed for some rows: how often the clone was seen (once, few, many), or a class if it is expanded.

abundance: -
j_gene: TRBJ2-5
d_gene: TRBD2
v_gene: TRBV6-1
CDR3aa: CASSDREGETQYF
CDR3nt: TGTGCCAGCAGTGACAGGGAGGGAGAGACCCAGTACTTC

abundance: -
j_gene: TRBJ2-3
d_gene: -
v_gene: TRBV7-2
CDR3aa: CASSLTSSTDTQYF
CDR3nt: TGTGCCAGCAGCTTAACTAGCTCCACAGATACGCAGTATTTT

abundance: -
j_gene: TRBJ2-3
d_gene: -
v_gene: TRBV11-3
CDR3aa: CASSLDGSRPDTQYF
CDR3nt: TGTGCCAGCAGCTTAGACGGGAGCCGGCCAGATACGCAGTATTTT

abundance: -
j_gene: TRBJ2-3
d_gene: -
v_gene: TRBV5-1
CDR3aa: CASSLAAGGTDTQYF
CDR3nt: TGCGCCAGCAGCTTGGCCGCAGGGGGCACAGATACGCAGTATTTT

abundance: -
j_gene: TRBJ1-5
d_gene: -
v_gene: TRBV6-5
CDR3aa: CASVGGYSNQPQHF
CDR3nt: TGTGCCAGCGTCGGAGGTTATAGCAATCAGCCCCAGCATTTT

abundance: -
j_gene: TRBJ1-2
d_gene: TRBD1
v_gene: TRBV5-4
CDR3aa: CASSVDRAVDGYTF
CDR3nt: TGTGCCAGCAGCGTGGACAGGGCTGTTGATGGCTACACCTTC

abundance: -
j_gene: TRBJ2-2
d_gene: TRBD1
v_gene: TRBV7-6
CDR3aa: CASSRRGTGGVPNTGELFF
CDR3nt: TGTGCCAGCAGTAGGCGGGGGACAGGGGGCGTCCCGAACACCGGGGAGCTGTTTTTT

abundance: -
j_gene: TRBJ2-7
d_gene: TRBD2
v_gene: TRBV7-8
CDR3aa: CASSLVTSGRASPSYEQYF
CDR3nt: TGTGCCAGCAGCTTAGTAACTAGCGGGAGAGCCTCTCCCTCCTACGAGCAGTACTTC

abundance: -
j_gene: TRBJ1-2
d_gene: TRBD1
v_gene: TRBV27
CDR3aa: CASSTNRGYGYTF
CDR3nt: TGTGCCAGCAGCACTAACAGGGGATATGGCTACACCTTC

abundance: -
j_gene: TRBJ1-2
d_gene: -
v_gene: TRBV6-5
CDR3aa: CASRTPRTVYGYTF
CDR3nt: TGTGCCAGCAGAACCCCTCGGACAGTCTATGGCTACACCTTC

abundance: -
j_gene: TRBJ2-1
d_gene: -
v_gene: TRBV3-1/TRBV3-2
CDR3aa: CASSHRYEQFF
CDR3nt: TGTGCCAGCAGCCATCGGTATGAGCAGTTCTTC

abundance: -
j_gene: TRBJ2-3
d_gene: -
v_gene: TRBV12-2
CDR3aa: CASRLETCYWGGEDTQYF
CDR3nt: TGTGCAAGTCGCTTAGAAACATGTTACTGGGGGGGAGAAGATACGCAGTATTTT

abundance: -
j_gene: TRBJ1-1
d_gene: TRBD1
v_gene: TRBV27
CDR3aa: CASSMRQGQDTEAFF
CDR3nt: TGTGCCAGCAGTATGCGACAGGGTCAGGACACTGAAGCTTTCTTT

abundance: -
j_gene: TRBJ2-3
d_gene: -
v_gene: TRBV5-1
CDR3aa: CASSSNTDTQYF
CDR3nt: TGCGCCAGCAGCTCAAACACAGATACGCAGTATTTT

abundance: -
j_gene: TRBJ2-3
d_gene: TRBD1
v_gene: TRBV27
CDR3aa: CASGGQGESATQYF
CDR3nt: TGTGCCAGCGGGGGACAGGGGGAATCAGCTACGCAGTATTTT

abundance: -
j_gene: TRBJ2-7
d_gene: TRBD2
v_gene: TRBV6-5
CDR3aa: CASSYSPGGSYEQYF
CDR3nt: TGTGCCAGCAGTTACTCGCCGGGGGGGTCCTACGAGCAGTACTTC

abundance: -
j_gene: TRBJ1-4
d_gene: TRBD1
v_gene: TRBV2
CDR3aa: CASSELGQGSEKLFF
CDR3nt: TGTGCCAGCAGTGAATTAGGACAGGGAAGTGAAAAACTGTTTTTT

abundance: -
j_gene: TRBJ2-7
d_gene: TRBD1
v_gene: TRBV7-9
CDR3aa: CASSPRGTERSYEQYF
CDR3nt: TGTGCCAGCAGCCCACGTGGGACAGAGAGATCCTACGAGCAGTACTTC

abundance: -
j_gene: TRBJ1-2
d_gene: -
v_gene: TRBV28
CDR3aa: CASRPGVYGYTF
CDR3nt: TGTGCCAGCAGACCAGGGGTCTATGGCTACACCTTC

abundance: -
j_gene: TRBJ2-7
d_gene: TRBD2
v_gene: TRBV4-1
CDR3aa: CASSYRTSGSYEQYF
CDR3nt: TGCGCCAGCAGTTACCGGACTAGCGGGAGCTACGAGCAGTACTTC

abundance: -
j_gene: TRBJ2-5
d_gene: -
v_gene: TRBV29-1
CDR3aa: CSVGEKGLETQYF
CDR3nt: TGCAGCGTTGGTGAGAAGGGGCTAGAGACCCAGTACTTC

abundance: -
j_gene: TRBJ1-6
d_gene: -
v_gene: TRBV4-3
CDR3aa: CASRPRRSDNSPLHF
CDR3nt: TGCGCCAGCAGACCTCGCCGAAGCGATAATTCACCCCTCCACTTT

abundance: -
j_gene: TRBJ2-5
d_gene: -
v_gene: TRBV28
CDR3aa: CASSFYNPRDTWDRKTQYF
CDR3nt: TGTGCCAGCAGTTTCTACAATCCACGGGACACGTGGGATCGGAAGACCCAGTACTTC

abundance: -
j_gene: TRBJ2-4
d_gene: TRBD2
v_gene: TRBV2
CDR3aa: CASTSSGRRNIQYF
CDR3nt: TGTGCCAGCACTTCTAGCGGGAGGAGGAACATTCAGTACTTC

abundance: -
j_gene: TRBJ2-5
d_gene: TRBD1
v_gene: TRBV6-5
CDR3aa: CASTPTGQQETQYF
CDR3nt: TGTGCCAGCACTCCGACAGGGCAACAAGAGACCCAGTACTTC

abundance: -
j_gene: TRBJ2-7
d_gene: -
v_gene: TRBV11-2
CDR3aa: CASSLIPGSYEQYF
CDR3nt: TGTGCCAGCAGCTTAATCCCAGGGTCCTACGAGCAGTACTTC

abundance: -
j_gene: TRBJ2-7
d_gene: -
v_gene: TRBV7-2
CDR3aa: CASSLKQGYEQYF
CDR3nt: TGTGCCAGCAGCTTAAAACAGGGTTACGAGCAGTACTTC

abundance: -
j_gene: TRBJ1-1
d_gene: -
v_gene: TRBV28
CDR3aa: CASSRSNWYRNTEAFF
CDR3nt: TGTGCCAGCAGTAGAAGCAATTGGTACCGGAACACTGAAGCTTTCTTT

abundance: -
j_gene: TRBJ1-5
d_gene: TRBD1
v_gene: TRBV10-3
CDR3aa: CAISLGQGVSGNQPQHF
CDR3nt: TGTGCCATCAGTCTGGGACAGGGGGTAAGTGGCAATCAGCCCCAGCATTTT

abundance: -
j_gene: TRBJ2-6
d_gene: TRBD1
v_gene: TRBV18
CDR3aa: CASSPYGTGAGANVLTF
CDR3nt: TGTGCCAGCTCACCATACGGGACAGGGGCCGGGGCCAACGTCCTGACTTTC

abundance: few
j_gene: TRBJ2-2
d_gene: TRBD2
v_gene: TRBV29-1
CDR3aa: CSVEESGLAGANTGELFF
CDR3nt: TGCAGCGTTGAAGAGTCTGGGCTAGCGGGAGCGAACACCGGGGAGCTGTTTTTT

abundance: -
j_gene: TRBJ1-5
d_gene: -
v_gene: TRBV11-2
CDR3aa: CASSLFGEDQPQHF
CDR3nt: TGTGCCAGCAGCTTGTTTGGGGAGGATCAGCCCCAGCATTTT

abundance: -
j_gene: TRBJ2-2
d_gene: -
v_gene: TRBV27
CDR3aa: CASSSSEDLDNTGELFF
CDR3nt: TGTGCCAGCAGTTCGTCCGAGGACTTGGACAACACCGGGGAGCTGTTTTTT

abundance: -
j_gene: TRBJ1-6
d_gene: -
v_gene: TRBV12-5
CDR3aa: CASGSRRGSSYNSPLHF
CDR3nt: TGTGCTAGTGGTTCGCGCAGGGGAAGCTCCTATAATTCACCCCTCCACTTT

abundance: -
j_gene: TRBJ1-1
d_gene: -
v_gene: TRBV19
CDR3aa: CASSTAVGGTEAFF
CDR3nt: TGTGCCAGTAGTACCGCCGTGGGGGGCACTGAAGCTTTCTTT

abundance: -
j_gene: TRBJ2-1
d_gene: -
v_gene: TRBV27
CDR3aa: CASTLGAGKGNEQFF
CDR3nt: TGTGCCAGCACCCTGGGGGCGGGTAAGGGCAATGAGCAGTTCTTC

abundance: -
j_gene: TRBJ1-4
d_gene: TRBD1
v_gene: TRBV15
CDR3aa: CATSRGRDRGYEKLFF
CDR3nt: TGTGCCACCAGCAGAGGCCGGGACAGGGGTTATGAAAAACTGTTTTTT

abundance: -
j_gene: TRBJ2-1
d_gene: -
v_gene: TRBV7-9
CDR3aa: CASSSDSYNEQFF
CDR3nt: TGTGCCAGCAGCTCCGACAGCTACAATGAGCAGTTCTTC

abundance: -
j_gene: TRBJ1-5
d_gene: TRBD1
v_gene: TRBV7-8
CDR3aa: CASTLTGGAYQPQHF
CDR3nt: TGTGCCAGCACATTAACAGGGGGCGCGTACCAGCCCCAGCATTTT

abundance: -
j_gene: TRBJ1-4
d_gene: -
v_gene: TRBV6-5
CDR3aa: CASRKGLANEKLFF
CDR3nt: TGTGCCAGCAGAAAGGGGTTAGCTAATGAAAAACTGTTTTTT

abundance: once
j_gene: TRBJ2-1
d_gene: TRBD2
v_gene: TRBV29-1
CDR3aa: CSAPPASGGSYNEQFF
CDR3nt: TGCAGCGCCCCCCCGGCTAGCGGGGGCTCCTACAATGAGCAGTTCTTC

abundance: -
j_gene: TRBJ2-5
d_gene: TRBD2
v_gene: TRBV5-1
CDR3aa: CASSRLASNQETQYF
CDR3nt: TGCGCCAGCAGCAGACTAGCGAGCAACCAAGAGACCCAGTACTTC

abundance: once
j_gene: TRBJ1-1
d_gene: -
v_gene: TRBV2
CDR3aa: CASRKDRNTEAFF
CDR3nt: TGTGCCAGCAGAAAGGACAGAAACACTGAAGCTTTCTTT

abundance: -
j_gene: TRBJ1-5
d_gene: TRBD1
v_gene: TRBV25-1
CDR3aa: CASSGQDLGPQHF
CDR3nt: TGTGCCAGCAGCGGACAGGATTTAGGGCCCCAGCATTTT

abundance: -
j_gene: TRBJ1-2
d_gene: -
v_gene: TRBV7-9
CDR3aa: CASSWGVASNYGYTF
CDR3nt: TGTGCCAGCAGCTGGGGAGTAGCGTCTAACTATGGCTACACCTTC

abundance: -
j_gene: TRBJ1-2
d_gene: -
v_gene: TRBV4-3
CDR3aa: CASSQDGRNYGYTF
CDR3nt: TGCGCCAGCAGCCAAGATGGCAGGAACTATGGCTACACCTTC

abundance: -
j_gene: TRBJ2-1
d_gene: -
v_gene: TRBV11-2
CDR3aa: CASSLDWLNNEQFF
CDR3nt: TGTGCCAGCAGCTTAGATTGGCTCAACAATGAGCAGTTCTTC

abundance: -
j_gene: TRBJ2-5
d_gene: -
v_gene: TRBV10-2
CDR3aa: CASSDGRQETQYF
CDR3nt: TGCGCCAGCAGTGATGGGAGGCAAGAGACCCAGTACTTC

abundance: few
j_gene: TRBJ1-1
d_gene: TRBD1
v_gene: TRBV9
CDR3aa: CASSVGQTNTEAFF
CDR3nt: TGTGCCAGCAGCGTGGGACAGACGAACACTGAAGCTTTCTTT

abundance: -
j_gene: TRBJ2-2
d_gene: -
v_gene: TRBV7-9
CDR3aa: CASSFDGGVTLAGELFF
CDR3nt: TGTGCCAGCAGCTTTGACGGAGGGGTGACGCTTGCCGGGGAGCTGTTTTTT

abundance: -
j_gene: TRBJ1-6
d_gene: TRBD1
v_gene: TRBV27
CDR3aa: CASSLGTGYSPLHF
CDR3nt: TGTGCCAGCAGTTTAGGGACAGGGTATTCACCCCTCCACTTT

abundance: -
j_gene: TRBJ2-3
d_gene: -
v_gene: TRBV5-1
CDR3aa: CASRSQDAAHTDTQYF
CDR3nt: TGCGCCAGCAGATCTCAAGACGCGGCACACACAGATACGCAGTATTTT

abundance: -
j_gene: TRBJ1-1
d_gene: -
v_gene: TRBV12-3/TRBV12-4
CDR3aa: CASSFNPDTEAFF
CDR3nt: TGTGCCAGCAGTTTTAATCCAGACACTGAAGCTTTCTTT

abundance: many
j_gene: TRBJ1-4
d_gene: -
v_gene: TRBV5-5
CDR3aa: CASSREAPGEKLFF
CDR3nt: TGTGCCAGCAGCCGAGAAGCTCCGGGTGAAAAACTGTTTTTT

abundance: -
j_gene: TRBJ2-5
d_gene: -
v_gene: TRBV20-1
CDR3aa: CSASVTGLPGTQYF
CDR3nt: TGCAGTGCTAGTGTGACAGGACTCCCCGGGACCCAGTACTTC

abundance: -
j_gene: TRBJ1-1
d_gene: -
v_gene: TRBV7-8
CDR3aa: CASRRGIGNTEAFF
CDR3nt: TGTGCCAGCAGAAGGGGGATCGGGAACACTGAAGCTTTCTTT

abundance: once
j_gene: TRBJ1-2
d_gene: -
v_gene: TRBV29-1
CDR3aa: CSVAEEGPFGNYGYTF
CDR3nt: TGCAGCGTAGCGGAGGAGGGACCCTTTGGGAACTATGGCTACACCTTC

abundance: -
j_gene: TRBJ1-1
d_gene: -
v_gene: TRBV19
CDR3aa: CASSINRFGTEAFF
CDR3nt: TGTGCCAGTAGTATCAACAGGTTTGGCACTGAAGCTTTCTTT

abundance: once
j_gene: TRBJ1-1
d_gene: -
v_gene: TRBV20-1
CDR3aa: CSASDSAAEAFF
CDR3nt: TGCAGTGCTAGTGACAGTGCCGCTGAAGCTTTCTTT